This T cell receptor beta chain derives from a study of early T cells in non-severe SARS-CoV-2 infection. General observations from the study: Missing private and CD4 specificities, VDJdb matching favored anti-spike CD8 responses.

The CDR3 runs to 19 residues. CDR1 is SEHNR, CDR2 FQNEAQ, per germline (reference sequence). Trimming shortened V by 4 bases and J by 3 bases, and 24 bases separated the two germline ends. One entry per CDR3 protein results from TCRdb running MiXCR on the 5' RACE reads. Among about 59,000 distinct CDR3 sequences, under 15% were seen once, and the ten largest hold approximately 8.5%. This clonotype was observed a handful of times. Its antigen is unknown. This rearrangement joins TRBV7-9 to TRBJ1-4; D is unresolved. The sample in question was whole blood, obtained at baseline. This sequence originates from an adult who was a healthcare worker with PCR-confirmed SARS-CoV-2 infection or an uninfected control (not recorded which). This CDR3 is CASSSPLQMGMVANEKLFF. CDR3 DNA sequence: TGTGCCAGCAGCTCTCCTTTACAAATGGGGATGGTGGCTAATGAAAAACTGTTTTTT. Drawing the rest from reference TRBV7-9 and TRBJ1-4, the complete variable domain is DTGVSQNPRHKITKRGQNVTFRCDPISEHNRLYWYRQTLGQGPEFLTYFQNEAQLEKSRLLSDRFSAERPKGSFSTLEIQRTEQGDSAMYLCASSSPLQMGMVANEKLFFGSGTQLSVL.